This T cell receptor beta chain was sequenced for a study of control samples from healthy donors and cancer patients. Profiling relied on immunoSEQ multiplex PCR, and the TCRdb table lists in-frame clones only, not all of them. The sample shows about 76,000 clones, about nine tenths of them seen only once. This receptor was taken from a woman aged 45-65 years with colorectal cancer. Material: PBMCs.

CDR3 loop: CASSGQGPGNTIYF. CDR3 in DNA: TGCGCCAGCAGCGGACAGGGTCCCGGAAACACCATATATTTT. The chain joins TRBV5-1 to TRBJ1-3, with 8 bases identical to TRBD1. Per the germline V gene, CDR1 is SGHRS and CDR2 is YFSETQ. The CDR3 contains 14 residues. J gave up 4 bases and V 4 bases, and 4 bases lay outside the gene matches.